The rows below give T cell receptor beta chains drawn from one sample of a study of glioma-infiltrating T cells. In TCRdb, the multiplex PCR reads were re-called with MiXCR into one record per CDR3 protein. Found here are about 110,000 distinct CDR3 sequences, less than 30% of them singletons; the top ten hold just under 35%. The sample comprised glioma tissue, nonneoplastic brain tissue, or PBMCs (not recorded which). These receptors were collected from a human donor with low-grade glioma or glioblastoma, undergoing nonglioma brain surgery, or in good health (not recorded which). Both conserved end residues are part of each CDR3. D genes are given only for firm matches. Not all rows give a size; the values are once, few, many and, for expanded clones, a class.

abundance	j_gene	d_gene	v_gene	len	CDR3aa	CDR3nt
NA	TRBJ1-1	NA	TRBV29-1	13	CSAEPGDNTEAFF	TGCAGCGCTGAACCGGGAGACAACACTGAAGCTTTCTTT
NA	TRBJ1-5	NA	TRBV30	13	CAWSVSANQPQHF	TGTGCCTGGAGTGTATCTGCGAATCAGCCCCAGCATTTT
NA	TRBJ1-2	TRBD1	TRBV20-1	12	CSAVTGAHGYTF	TGCAGTGCAGTAACAGGGGCTCATGGCTACACCTTC
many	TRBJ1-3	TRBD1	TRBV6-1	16	CASSRQGLNSGNTIYF	TGTGCCAGCAGTCGACAGGGTCTAAATTCTGGAAACACCATATATTTT
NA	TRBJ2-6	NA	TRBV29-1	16	CSGGESFSSGANVLTF	TGCAGCGGGGGGGAAAGTTTTTCCTCTGGGGCCAACGTCCTGACTTTC
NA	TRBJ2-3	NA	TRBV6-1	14	CASSYPGAPDMQYF	TGTGCCAGCAGCTACCCCGGGGCCCCAGACATGCAGTATTTT
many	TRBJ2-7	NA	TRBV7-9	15	CASSLEGVARYEQYF	TGTGCCAGCAGCTTAGAGGGAGTTGCCAGGTACGAGCAGTACTTC
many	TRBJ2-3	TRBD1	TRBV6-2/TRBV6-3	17	CASSYPGQGARLDTQYF	TGTGCCAGCAGTTACCCGGGACAGGGGGCGCGGTTGGATACGCAGTATTTT
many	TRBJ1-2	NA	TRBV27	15	CASRPAGSRGYGYTF	TGTGCCAGCAGACCCGCAGGGAGCAGAGGGTATGGCTACACCTTC
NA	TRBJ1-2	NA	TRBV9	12	CASSPGDRDYTF	TGTGCCAGCAGCCCCGGGGACCGTGACTACACCTTC
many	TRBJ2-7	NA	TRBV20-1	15	CSARVRQGPTYEQYF	TGCAGTGCTAGAGTCCGGCAGGGACCGACCTACGAGCAGTACTTC
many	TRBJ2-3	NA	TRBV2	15	CASSATRTSTDTQYF	TGTGCCAGCAGTGCCACTAGGACTAGCACAGATACGCAGTATTTT
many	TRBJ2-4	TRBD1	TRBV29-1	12	CSVGQGGDIQYF	TGCAGCGTTGGACAGGGGGGGGACATTCAGTACTTC
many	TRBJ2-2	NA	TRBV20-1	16	CSARYARDSNTGELFF	TGCAGTGCTAGATACGCCCGGGACTCGAACACCGGGGAGCTGTTTTTT
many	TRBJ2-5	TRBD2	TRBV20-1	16	CSAGGRTSGNQETQYF	TGCAGTGCTGGAGGGAGGACTAGCGGGAACCAAGAGACCCAGTACTTC